This T cell receptor (beta chain) comes out of a study of vaccination effects on CD4 cells after COVID-19. The repertoire was sequenced with immunoSEQ multiplex PCR; TCRdb's copy has only in-frame clones and lacks some. Among around 40,000 clones listed, 72% were seen once. CD4+ T cell isolation took place after 10 days of culture. Everyone in the study got two shots of either the BNT162b2 or mRNA-1273 vaccine. Vaccinated participants had no history of SARS-CoV-2 infection and tested negative for nucleocapsid antibodies. This clone was counted between two and nine times. Antigen specificity is unknown. Findings and limits, study-wide: Only a single clone (1 of 255 vaccine-induced clones in healthy vaccinees) cross-reacted with common cold coronaviruses. At late timepoints after vaccination, vaccine- and infection-induced clones shrank markedly.

Germline CDR1 reads SNHLY; CDR2 reads FYNNEI. The CDR3 sequence is 12 residues long. Losses at the gene ends were 11 bases for V and 4 bases for J; bases not matched to a gene: 7. This material consisted of CD4+ T cells from PBMCs cultured without peptide, taken after COVID-19 vaccination. The receptor comes from a human donor who received a COVID-19 vaccine. The rearrangement joins TRBV2 to TRBJ1-1, with TRBD1 matching 7 bases. The CDR3: CAGRQGSTEAFF. CDR3 nucleotides: TGTGCCGGAAGACAGGGATCCACTGAAGCTTTCTTT.